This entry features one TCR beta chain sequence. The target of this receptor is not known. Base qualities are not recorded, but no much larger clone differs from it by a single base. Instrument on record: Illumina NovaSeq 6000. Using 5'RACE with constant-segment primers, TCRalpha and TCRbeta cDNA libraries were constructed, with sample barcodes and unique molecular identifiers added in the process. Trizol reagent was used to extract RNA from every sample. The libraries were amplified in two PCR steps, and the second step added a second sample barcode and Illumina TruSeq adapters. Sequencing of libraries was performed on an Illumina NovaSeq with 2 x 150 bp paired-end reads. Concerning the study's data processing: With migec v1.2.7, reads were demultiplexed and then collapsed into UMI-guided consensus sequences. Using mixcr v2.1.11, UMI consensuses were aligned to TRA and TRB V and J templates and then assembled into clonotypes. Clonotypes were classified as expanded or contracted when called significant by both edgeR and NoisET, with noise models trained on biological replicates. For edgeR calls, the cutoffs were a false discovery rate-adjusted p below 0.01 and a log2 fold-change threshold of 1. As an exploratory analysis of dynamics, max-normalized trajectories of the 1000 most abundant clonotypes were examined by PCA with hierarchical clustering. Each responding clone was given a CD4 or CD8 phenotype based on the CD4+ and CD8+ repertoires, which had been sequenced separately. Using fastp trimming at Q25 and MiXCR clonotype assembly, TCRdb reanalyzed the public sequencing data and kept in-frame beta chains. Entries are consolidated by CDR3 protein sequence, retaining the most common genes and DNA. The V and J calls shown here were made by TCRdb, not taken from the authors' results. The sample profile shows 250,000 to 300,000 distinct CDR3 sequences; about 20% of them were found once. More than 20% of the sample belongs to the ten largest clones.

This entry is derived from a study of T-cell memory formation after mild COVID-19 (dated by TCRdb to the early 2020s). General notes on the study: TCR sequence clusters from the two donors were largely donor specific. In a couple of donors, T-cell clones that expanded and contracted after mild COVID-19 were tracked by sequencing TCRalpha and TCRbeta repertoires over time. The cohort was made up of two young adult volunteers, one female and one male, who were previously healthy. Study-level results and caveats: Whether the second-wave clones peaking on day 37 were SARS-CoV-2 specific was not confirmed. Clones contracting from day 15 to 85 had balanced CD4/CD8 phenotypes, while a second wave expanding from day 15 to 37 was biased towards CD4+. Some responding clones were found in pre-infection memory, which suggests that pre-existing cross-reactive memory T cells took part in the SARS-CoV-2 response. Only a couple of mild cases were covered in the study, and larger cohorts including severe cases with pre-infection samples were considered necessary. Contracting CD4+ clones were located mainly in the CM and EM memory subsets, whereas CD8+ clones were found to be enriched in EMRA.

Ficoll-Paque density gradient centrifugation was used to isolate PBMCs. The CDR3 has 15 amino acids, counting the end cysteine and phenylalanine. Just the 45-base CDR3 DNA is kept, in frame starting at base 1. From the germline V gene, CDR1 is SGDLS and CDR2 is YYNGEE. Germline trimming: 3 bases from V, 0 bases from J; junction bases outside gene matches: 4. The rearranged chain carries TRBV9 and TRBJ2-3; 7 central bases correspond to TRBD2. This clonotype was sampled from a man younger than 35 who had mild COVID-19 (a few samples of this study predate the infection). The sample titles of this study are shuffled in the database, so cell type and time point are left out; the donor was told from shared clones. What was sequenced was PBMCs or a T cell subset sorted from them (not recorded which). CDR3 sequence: CASSAGGFSTDTQYF. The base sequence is TGTGCCAGCAGCGCGGGGGGTTTTAGCACAGATACGCAGTATTTT.